This T cell receptor (beta chain) stems from a study of shared clonotypes between healthy human individuals. Every one of the donors was a Caucasian adult that lived in Nashville, Tennessee. V lost 6 bases, J lost 1 base, and 9 bases lay in between. CDR3 length: 13 amino acids. The germline gives CDR1 MDHEN, CDR2 SYDVKM. Libraries were prepared by immunoSEQ multiplex PCR; TCRdb keeps only in-frame clonotypes and omits some of them. The top ten hold around 12% of the sample, which has fewer than 600,000 clones, roughly 72% seen once. The V call is TRBV28, the J call TRBJ1-1; D ambiguous. The receptor was isolated from a woman aged 40 to 55 in good health. Some clones in this sample may be carry-over from other donors' samples. Sequenced input: PBMCs. CDR3 sequence (DNA): TGTGCCAGCAGACCTAACCAGAACACTGAAGCTTTCTTT. It is translated as CASRPNQNTEAFF.